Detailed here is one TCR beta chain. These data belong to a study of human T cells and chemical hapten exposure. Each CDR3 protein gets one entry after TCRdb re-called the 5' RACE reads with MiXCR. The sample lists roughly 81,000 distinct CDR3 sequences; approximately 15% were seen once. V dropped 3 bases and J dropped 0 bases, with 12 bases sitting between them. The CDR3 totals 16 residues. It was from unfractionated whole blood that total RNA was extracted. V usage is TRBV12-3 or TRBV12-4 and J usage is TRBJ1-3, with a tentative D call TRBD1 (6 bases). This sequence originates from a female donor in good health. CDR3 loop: CASSFAGGSSGNTIYF. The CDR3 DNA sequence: TGTGCCAGCAGTTTTGCCGGGGGCAGCTCTGGAAACACCATATATTTT.